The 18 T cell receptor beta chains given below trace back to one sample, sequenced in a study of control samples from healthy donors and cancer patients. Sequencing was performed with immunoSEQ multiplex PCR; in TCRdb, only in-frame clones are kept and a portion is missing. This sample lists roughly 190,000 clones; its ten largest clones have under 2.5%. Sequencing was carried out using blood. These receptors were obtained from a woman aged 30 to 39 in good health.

This CDR3 reads CASSLALVRSGNTIYF. DNA for the CDR3: TGTGCCAGCAGCTTGGCCCTCGTTCGTTCTGGAAACACCATATATTTT. The chain combines TRBV5-5 with TRBJ1-3; D is ambiguous. V lost 0 bases to trimming and J lost 1 base, with 11 bases between them. CDR1 is SGHKS and CDR2 is YYEKEE in the germline V gene (reference sequence). The CDR3 has 16 amino acids. Looking up the rest from reference TRBV5-5 and TRBJ1-3 gives the full variable domain: DAGVTQSPTHLIKTRGQQVTLRCSPISGHKSVSWYQQVLGQGPQFIFQYYEKEERGRGNFPDRFSARQFPNYSSELNVNALLLGDSALYLCASSLALVRSGNTIYFGEGSWLTVV.

The DNA of the CDR3 is TGCGCCAGCAGCCAAGATTCGGGCCTCCGCTACGAGCAGTACTTC. This translates into CASSQDSGLRYEQYF. The chain combines TRBV4-1 with TRBJ2-7; D is unresolved. The CDR3 runs to 15 residues. V lost 0 bases and J lost 3, with 12 bases in between. CDR1 and CDR2 (germline): MGHRA, YSYEKL.

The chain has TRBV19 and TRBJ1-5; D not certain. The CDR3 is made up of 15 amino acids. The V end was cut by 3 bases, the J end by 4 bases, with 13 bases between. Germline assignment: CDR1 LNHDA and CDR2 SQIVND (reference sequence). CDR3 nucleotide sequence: TGTGCCAGTAGTATCCGCCCCGGGGTTAATCAGCCCCAGCATTTT. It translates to CASSIRPGVNQPQHF.

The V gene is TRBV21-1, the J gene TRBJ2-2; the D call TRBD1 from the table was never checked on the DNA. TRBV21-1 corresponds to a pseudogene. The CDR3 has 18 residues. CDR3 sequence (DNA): TGTGAAACCCGTCGAGGGACAGGAATTGGAAGGAACACCGGGGAGCTGTTTTTT. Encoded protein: CETRRGTGIGRNTGELFF.

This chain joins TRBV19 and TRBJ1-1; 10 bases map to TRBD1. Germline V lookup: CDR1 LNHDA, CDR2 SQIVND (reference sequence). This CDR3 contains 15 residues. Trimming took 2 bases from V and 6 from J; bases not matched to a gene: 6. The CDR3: CASSIPLTGGPEAFF. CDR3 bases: TGTGCCAGTAGTATACCCCTGACAGGGGGCCCTGAAGCTTTCTTT. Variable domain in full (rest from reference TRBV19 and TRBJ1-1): DGGITQSPKYLFRKEGQNVTLSCEQNLNHDAMYWYRQDPGQGLRLIYYSQIVNDFQKGDIAEGYSVSREKKESFPLTVTSAQKNPTAFYLCASSIPLTGGPEAFFGQGTRLTVV.

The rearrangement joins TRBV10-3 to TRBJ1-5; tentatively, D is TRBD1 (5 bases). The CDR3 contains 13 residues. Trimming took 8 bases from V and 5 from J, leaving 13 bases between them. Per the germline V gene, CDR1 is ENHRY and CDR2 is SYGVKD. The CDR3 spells CAIGDSEYQPQHF. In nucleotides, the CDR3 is TGTGCCATCGGCGACAGCGAATATCAGCCCCAGCATTTT.

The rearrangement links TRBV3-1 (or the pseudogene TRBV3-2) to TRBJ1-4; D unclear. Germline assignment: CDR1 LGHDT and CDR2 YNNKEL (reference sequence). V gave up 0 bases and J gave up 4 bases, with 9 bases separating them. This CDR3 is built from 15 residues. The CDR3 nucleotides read TGTGCCAGCAGCCAAGAGGCCACTATTAATGAAAAACTGTTTTTT. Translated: CASSQEATINEKLFF.

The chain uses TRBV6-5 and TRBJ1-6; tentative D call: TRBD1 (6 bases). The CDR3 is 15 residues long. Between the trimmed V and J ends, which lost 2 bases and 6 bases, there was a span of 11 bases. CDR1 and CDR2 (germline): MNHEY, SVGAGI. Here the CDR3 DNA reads TGTGCCAGCAGTTACGTGACAGGCCCTAATTCACCCCTCCACTTT. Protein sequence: CASSYVTGPNSPLHF.

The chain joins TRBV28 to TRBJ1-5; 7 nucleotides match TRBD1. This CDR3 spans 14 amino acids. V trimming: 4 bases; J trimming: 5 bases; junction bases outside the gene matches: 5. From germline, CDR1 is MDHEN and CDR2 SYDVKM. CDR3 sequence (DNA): TGTGCCAGCAGTTCAAGAGGGGGCGATCAGCCCCAGCATTTT. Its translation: CASSSRGGDQPQHF.

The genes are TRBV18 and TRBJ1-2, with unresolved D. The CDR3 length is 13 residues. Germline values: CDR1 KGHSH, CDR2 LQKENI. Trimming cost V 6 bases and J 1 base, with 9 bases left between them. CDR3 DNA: TGTGCCAGCTCCCTGGACGGTAACTATGGCTACACCTTC. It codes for CASSLDGNYGYTF.

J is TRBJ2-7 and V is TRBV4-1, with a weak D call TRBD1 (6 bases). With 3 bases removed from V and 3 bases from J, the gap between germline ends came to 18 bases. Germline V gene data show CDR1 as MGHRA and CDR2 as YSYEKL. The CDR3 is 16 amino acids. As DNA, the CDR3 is TGCGCCAGCAGCCAGCTGACAGGTATTGTCAACTACGAGCAGTACTTC. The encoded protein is CASSQLTGIVNYEQYF.

As DNA, the CDR3 is TGTGCCAGCGCAGGGGCTAACTATGGCTACACCTTC. Its translation: CASAGANYGYTF. J is TRBJ1-2 and V is TRBV28, with D possibly matching TRBD1 (6 bases). The CDR3 has 12 amino acids. CDR1 and CDR2 (germline): MDHEN, SYDVKM. Trimming pared 8 bases from V and 0 bases from J, leaving 7 bases between.

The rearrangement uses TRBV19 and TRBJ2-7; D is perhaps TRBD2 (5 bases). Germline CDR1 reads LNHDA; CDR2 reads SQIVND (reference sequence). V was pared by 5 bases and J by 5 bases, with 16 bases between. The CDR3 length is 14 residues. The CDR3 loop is CASSLPGIYDEQYF. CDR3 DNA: TGTGCCAGTAGTTTACCGGGAATTTACGACGAGCAGTACTTC.

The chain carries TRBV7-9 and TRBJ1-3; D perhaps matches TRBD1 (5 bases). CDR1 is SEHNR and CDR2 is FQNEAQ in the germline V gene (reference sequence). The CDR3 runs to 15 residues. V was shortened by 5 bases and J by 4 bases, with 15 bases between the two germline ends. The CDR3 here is CASSPRVTRGNTIYF. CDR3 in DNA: TGTGCCAGCAGCCCCAGGGTTACTCGGGGAAACACCATATATTTT.

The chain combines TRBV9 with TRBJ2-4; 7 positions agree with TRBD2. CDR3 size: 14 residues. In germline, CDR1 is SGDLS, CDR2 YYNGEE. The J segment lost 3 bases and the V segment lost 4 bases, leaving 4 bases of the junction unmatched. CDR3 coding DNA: TGTGCCAGCAGCCCCCCGGGGGGCAAAAACATTCAGTACTTC. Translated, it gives CASSPPGGKNIQYF.

This CDR3 reads CASEQGLNGYTF. The CDR3 nucleotides read TGTGCCAGCGAACAGGGATTAAATGGCTACACCTTC. The chain joins TRBV19 to TRBJ1-2, with D possibly being TRBD1 (6 bases). This CDR3 spans 12 amino acids. Germline values: CDR1 LNHDA, CDR2 SQIVND (reference sequence). Trimming took off 9 bases at V and 6 bases at J, with 14 bases between the two ends.

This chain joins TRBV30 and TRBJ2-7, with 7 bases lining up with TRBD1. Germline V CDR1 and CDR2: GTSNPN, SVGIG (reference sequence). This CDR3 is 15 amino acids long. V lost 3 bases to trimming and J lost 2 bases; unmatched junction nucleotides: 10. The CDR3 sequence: CAWRTPTGWTYEQYF. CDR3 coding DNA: TGTGCCTGGAGGACCCCGACAGGGTGGACCTACGAGCAGTACTTC.

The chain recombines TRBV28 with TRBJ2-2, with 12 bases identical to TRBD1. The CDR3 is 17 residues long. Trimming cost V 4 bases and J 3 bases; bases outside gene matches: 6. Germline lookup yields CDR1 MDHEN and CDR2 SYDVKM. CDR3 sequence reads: CASSSPGTGGYTGELFF. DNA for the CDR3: TGTGCCAGCAGTTCCCCCGGGACAGGGGGCTACACCGGGGAGCTGTTTTTT.